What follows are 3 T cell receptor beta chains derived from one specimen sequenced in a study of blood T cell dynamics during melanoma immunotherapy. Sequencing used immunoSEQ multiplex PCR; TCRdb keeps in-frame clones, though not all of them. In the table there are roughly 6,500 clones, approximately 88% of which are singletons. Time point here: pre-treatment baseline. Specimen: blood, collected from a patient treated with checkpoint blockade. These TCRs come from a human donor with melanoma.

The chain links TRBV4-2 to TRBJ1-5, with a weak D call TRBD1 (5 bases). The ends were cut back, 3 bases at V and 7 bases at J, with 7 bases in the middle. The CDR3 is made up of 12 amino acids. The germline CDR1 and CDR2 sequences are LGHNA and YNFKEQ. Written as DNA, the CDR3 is TGTGCCAGCAGCCAGGGACCGCAGCCCCAGCATTTT. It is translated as CASSQGPQPQHF.

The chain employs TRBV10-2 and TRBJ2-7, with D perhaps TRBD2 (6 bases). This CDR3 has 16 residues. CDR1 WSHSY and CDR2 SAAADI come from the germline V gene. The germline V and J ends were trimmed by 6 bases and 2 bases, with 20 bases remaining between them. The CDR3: CASSVTLAPRPYEQYF. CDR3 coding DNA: TGCGCCAGCAGCGTGACACTAGCCCCCAGACCCTACGAGCAGTACTTC.

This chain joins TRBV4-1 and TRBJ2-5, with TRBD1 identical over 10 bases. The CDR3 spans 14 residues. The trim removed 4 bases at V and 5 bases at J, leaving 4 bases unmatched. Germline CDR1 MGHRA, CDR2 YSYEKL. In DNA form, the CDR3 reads TGCGCCAGCAGCCTCCCGGGACAGGGGGAGACCCAGTACTTC. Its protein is CASSLPGQGETQYF.